A single sample gave rise to the 3 T cell receptor beta chains below, sequenced in a study of T cells after yellow fever vaccination. A single record per CDR3 protein comes from TCRdb applying MiXCR to the 5' RACE reads. The sample lists around 100,000 distinct CDR3 sequences, 7% to 8.5% occurring once. Source: CD8+ T cells sorted from PBMCs, taken 45 days after the yellow fever booster vaccination. Receptor source: a young man who received the YFV17D yellow fever vaccine.

In its sample, this clonotype was seen a few times. The chain uses TRBV12-3 or TRBV12-4 and TRBJ2-1; 12 positions agree with TRBD1. Unmatched junction bases numbered 4, after V lost 8 bases and J lost 5 bases. The CDR3 loop spans 14 amino acids. This chain's CDR3 is CASGTGGADNEQFF. As DNA, the CDR3 is TGTGCCAGCGGGACAGGGGGCGCGGACAATGAGCAGTTCTTC.

The chain is built from TRBV30 and TRBJ1-1; D is uncertain. CDR1 GTSNPN and CDR2 SVGIG come from the germline V gene (reference sequence). The V end was cut by 0 bases, the J end by 7 bases, with 6 bases between. This CDR3 has 11 residues. This CDR3 is CAWSVTGEAFF. For the CDR3, the DNA is TGTGCCTGGAGTGTAACGGGTGAAGCTTTCTTT. The complete variable domain, with remaining parts taken from reference TRBV30 and TRBJ1-1, reads SQTIHQWPATLVQPVGSPLSLECTVEGTSNPNLYWYRQAAGRGLQLLFYSVGIGQISSEVPQNLSASRPQDRQFILSSKKLLLSDSGFYLCAWSVTGEAFFGQGTRLTVV.

The table lists this clonotype with many counts. This chain uses TRBV20-1 with TRBJ2-3; D not certain. The CDR3 has 10 residues. Germline V gene data show CDR1 as DFQATT and CDR2 as SNEGSKA (reference sequence). V lost 6 bases, J lost 4 bases, and 5 bases lay in between. The CDR3 sequence: CSAVSDTQYF. The CDR3 DNA sequence: TGCAGTGCCGTGTCAGATACGCAGTATTTT.